Presented here are 25 T cell receptor beta chains from one specimen sequenced in a study of blood T cell repertoires in COVID-19. TCRdb's table, derived via immunoSEQ multiplex PCR, lists solely in-frame clones and lacks some. The sample consists of fewer than 300,000 clones, 80% to 95% of them appearing once. What was sequenced was peripheral blood. The receptors here all came from a woman aged 25-40 years with COVID-19, enrolled during active disease.

The chain is built from TRBV3-1 (or the pseudogene TRBV3-2) and TRBJ1-2; 7 nucleotides align to TRBD1. The CDR3 spans 15 residues. Germline lookup yields CDR1 LGHDT and CDR2 YNNKEL (reference sequence). The junction had 6 bases not matched to a gene; V was cut back by 2 bases and J by 3 bases. The CDR3 sequence: CASSQIGGTDYGYTF. CDR3 DNA sequence: TGTGCCAGCAGCCAAATCGGCGGGACAGACTATGGCTACACCTTC.

The gene calls are TRBV19 and TRBJ1-3, with D uncertain. Germline-derived CDR1 and CDR2 are LNHDA and SQIVND (reference sequence). The CDR3 loop spans 16 amino acids. V lost 5 bases to trimming and J lost 2 bases, with 16 bases between them. The CDR3 nucleotides read TGTGCCAGTAGTCTACGATCCGACATCACTGGAAACACCATATATTTT. Encoded protein: CASSLRSDITGNTIYF.

The chain carries TRBV5-1 and TRBJ1-1, with D possibly matching TRBD1 (6 bases). The V gene's germline CDR1 is SGHRS and CDR2 YFSETQ. The CDR3 length is 14 residues. Trimming pared 1 base from V and 4 bases from J, leaving 11 bases between. Here the CDR3 reads CASSLRGYSTEAFF. CDR3 in DNA: TGCGCCAGCAGCTTGAGGGGGTATAGCACTGAAGCTTTCTTT.

The V gene is TRBV19, the J gene TRBJ2-5; 9 bases align to TRBD2. This CDR3 spans 13 amino acids. Trimming at V came to 4 bases and at J to 4 bases, leaving 1 base not matched to a gene. Germline values: CDR1 LNHDA, CDR2 SQIVND (reference sequence). The CDR3 spells CASSSGRGETQYF. The CDR3 DNA is TGTGCCAGTAGTAGCGGGAGGGGAGAGACCCAGTACTTC.

The rearrangement uses TRBV10-3 and TRBJ2-7, with 7 bases fitting TRBD2. The CDR3 totals 16 residues. V dropped 6 bases and J dropped 5; count of bases not matched to a gene: 16. Germline loops: CDR1 ENHRY, CDR2 SYGVKD. The CDR3: CAISDLIGRESDEQYF. As DNA, the CDR3 is TGTGCCATCAGCGACCTAATAGGGCGGGAGAGCGACGAGCAGTACTTC.

This clone was seen only once. The V call is TRBV15, the J call TRBJ2-7; a possible D gene is TRBD1 (5 bases). CDR3 length equals 13 residues. V was clipped by 5 bases and J by 3 bases, with 11 bases between them. Germline CDR1 reads LNHNV; CDR2 reads YYDKDF (reference sequence). The CDR3 coding sequence is TGTGCCACCAGCCGCAGGGCCCGCTACGAGCAGTACTTC. It yields the protein CATSRRARYEQYF.

The chain carries TRBV28 and TRBJ2-7; no definite D call. V was shortened by 1 base and J by 4 bases, with 8 bases between the two germline ends. The CDR3 length is 13 residues. Germline V CDR1 and CDR2: MDHEN, SYDVKM. This CDR3 is CASSLYAEYEQYF. The CDR3 coding sequence is TGTGCCAGCAGTTTATACGCAGAATACGAGCAGTACTTC.

The genes are TRBV5-1 and TRBJ1-1, with D perhaps TRBD1 (5 bases). This CDR3 has 18 amino acids. CDR1 is SGHRS, CDR2 YFSETQ, per germline. Trimming pared 4 bases from V and 3 bases from J, leaving 25 bases between. In DNA, the CDR3 is TGCGCCAGCAGCCCGCGGGTTGGGGTCCAGGGAGGGGACACTGAAGCTTTCTTT. It yields the protein CASSPRVGVQGGDTEAFF.

Remarks on this clone: This specimen includes other DNA sequences encoding the same CDR3. The chain joins TRBV7-9 to TRBJ2-1; 8 positions match TRBD2. J was trimmed by 6 bases and V by 2 bases; bases with no gene match: 3. The CDR3 runs 14 residues. CDR1 and CDR2 from the germline V gene are SEHNR and FQNEAQ (reference sequence). The CDR3 DNA reads TGTGCCAGCAGCTTACTAGCGGGTGCCAATGAGCAGTTCTTC. Its translation: CASSLLAGANEQFF.

This chain joins TRBV6-2 or TRBV6-3 and TRBJ1-6; 7 positions agree with TRBD1. The CDR3 totals 13 residues. The V and J ends lost 4 bases and 11 bases, in that order; junction bases with no gene match: 5. Germline V CDR1 and CDR2: MNHEY, SVGEGT. CDR3 region: CASSSNRGTPLHF. CDR3 DNA sequence: TGTGCCAGCAGTTCCAACAGGGGAACACCCCTCCACTTT.

The V gene is TRBV15, the J gene TRBJ2-7, with TRBD1 matching 8 bases. J was trimmed by 4 bases and V by 2 bases; bases with no gene match: 7. Germline V gene sequence: CDR1 LNHNV, CDR2 YYDKDF (reference sequence). The CDR3 sequence is 15 residues long. CDR3 region: CATSRTGTGEYEQYF. In nucleotides, the CDR3 is TGTGCCACCAGCAGAACCGGGACAGGAGAGTACGAGCAGTACTTC.

This chain uses TRBV28 with TRBJ1-1; 9 nucleotides match TRBD1. This CDR3 has 14 amino acids. Looked up from germline, CDR1 is MDHEN and CDR2 is SYDVKM. Trimming removed 8 bases from V and 0 bases from J; junction bases left unmatched: 4. DNA for the CDR3: TGTGCCAGCGAAAACAGGGGGCTGAACACTGAAGCTTTCTTT. Its translation: CASENRGLNTEAFF.

This sequence joins TRBV11-2 and TRBJ1-1; D remains ambiguous. The CDR3 is 15 amino acids. With 0 bases removed from V and 4 bases from J, the gap between germline ends came to 12 bases. Germline CDR1 and CDR2: SGHAT and FQNNGV. The CDR3 DNA reads TGTGCCAGCAGCTTAGACGGGGTGGTGGGCACTGAAGCTTTCTTT. It translates to CASSLDGVVGTEAFF.

V usage is TRBV7-9 and J usage is TRBJ2-7, with D possibly being TRBD1 (6 bases). The length of the CDR3 is 14 residues. V dropped 5 bases and J dropped 3 bases, with 14 bases sitting between them. The V gene's germline CDR1 is SEHNR and CDR2 FQNEAQ (reference sequence). Here the CDR3 reads CASSPGDGFYEQYF. The CDR3 region has the DNA TGTGCCAGCAGCCCAGGGGACGGGTTCTACGAGCAGTACTTC.

This clone came up once. The J gene is TRBJ2-5, the V gene TRBV7-8, with TRBD1 matching over 7 bases. This CDR3 spans 14 amino acids. After removal of 4 bases from V and 5 bases from J, the junction contained 7 bases not matched to a gene. CDR1 and CDR2 from the germline V gene are SGHVS and FQNEAQ. CDR3 nucleotides: TGTGCCAGCAGCTCGACAGGGTACGGTGAGACCCAGTACTTC. Its translation is CASSSTGYGETQYF.

The gene calls are TRBV28 and TRBJ1-3, with TRBD1 matching 8 bases. CDR3 length: 15 residues. The J segment lost 0 bases and the V segment lost 2 bases, leaving 0 bases of the junction unmatched. Germline V gene data show CDR1 as MDHEN and CDR2 as SYDVKM. CDR3 coding DNA: TGTGCCAGCAGTTTAACAGGGGGCTCTGGAAACACCATATATTTT. Its protein is CASSLTGGSGNTIYF.

The chain has TRBV3-1 (or the pseudogene TRBV3-2) and TRBJ2-3, with 12 bases that match TRBD2. The junction had 2 bases not matched to a gene; V was cut back by 4 bases and J by 0 bases. This CDR3 is 16 amino acids long. Looked up from germline, CDR1 is LGHDT and CDR2 is YNNKEL (reference sequence). The CDR3 protein is CASSRGTSGSTDTQYF. The CDR3 nucleotides read TGTGCCAGCAGCCGGGGGACTAGCGGGAGCACAGATACGCAGTATTTT.

The chain carries TRBV6-6 and TRBJ1-5; the D gene is possibly TRBD1 (5 bases). Trimming removed 6 bases at V and 4 bases at J, with 31 bases between. The CDR3 runs 20 residues. CDR1 MNHNY and CDR2 SVGAGI come from the germline V gene (reference sequence). In DNA form, the CDR3 reads TGTGCCAGCAGCCTCCAGTATTGGGACTTGGCCTATTCCCGTAATCAGCCCCAGCATTTT. Protein sequence: CASSLQYWDLAYSRNQPQHF.

DNA of the CDR3: TGTGCCAGCAGCTATGGACTAGCGGGTTACAATGAGCAGTTCTTC. As protein: CASSYGLAGYNEQFF. The J gene is TRBJ2-1, the V gene TRBV7-7; TRBD2 matches at 11 bases. The CDR3 has 15 residues. Germline CDR1 SSHAT, CDR2 FNYEAQ (reference sequence). Trimming took 4 bases from V and 4 from J; bases not matched to a gene: 3.

The chain recombines TRBV13 with TRBJ2-5, with a possible D match to TRBD2 (6 bases). Deletions cut 4 bases from V and 5 bases from J, with 17 bases between. Per the germline V gene, CDR1 is PRHDT and CDR2 is FYEKMQ (reference sequence). CDR3 length: 15 amino acids. CDR3 sequence: CASSSTGTGGETQYF. The CDR3 DNA is TGTGCCAGCAGCTCCACCGGGACCGGAGGGGAGACCCAGTACTTC.

The rearrangement joins TRBV6-1 to TRBJ1-1; possible D gene TRBD1, 5 bases. V lost 1 base to trimming and J lost 5 bases, with 11 bases between them. The CDR3 has 14 amino acids. Per germline, CDR1 MNHNS and CDR2 SASEGT. CDR3 residues: CASSEVVRETEAFF. CDR3 bases: TGTGCCAGCAGTGAAGTAGTCAGGGAAACTGAAGCTTTCTTT.

This rearrangement joins TRBV7-9 to TRBJ1-1; 9 nucleotides align to TRBD1. The CDR3 is 12 residues long. Trimming took 4 bases from V and 8 from J; bases not matched to a gene: 2. Germline CDR1 reads SEHNR; CDR2 reads FQNEAQ (reference sequence). The CDR3 region has the DNA TGTGCCAGCAGCTGGACAGGGGCAGAAGCTTTCTTT. Translation: CASSWTGAEAFF. Complete variable domain (other parts from reference TRBV7-9 and TRBJ1-1): DTGVSQNPRHKITKRGQNVTFRCDPISEHNRLYWYRQTLGQGPEFLTYFQNEAQLEKSRLLSDRFSAERPKGSFSTLEIQRTEQGDSAMYLCASSWTGAEAFFGQGTRLTVV.

The chain uses TRBV6-5 and TRBJ1-2, with 10 bases identical to TRBD1. V shed 6 bases and J 2 bases; nucleotides not matched to a gene: 3. This CDR3 has 14 amino acids. CDR1 is MNHEY, CDR2 SVGAGI, per germline. The CDR3, as DNA: TGTGCCAGCAGCTTGGACAGGGGGAACTATGGCTACACCTTC. This encodes CASSLDRGNYGYTF.

The V gene is TRBV11-3, the J gene TRBJ2-1; 11 bases agree with TRBD2. CDR1 is SGHNT, CDR2 YENEEA, per germline. The junction had 11 bases not matched to a gene; V was cut back by 4 bases and J by 6 bases. The CDR3 has 17 amino acids. The CDR3: CASSSQISGRDINEQFF. The DNA for the CDR3 is TGTGCCAGCAGCTCTCAAATTAGCGGGAGGGACATCAATGAGCAGTTCTTC.

The V and J genes are TRBV18 and TRBJ1-4, with 8 bases aligning to TRBD1. With V trimmed by 10 bases and J by 7 bases, 11 bases remained unmatched. This CDR3 region has 14 residues. Germline CDR1 and CDR2: KGHSH and LQKENI. CDR3 nucleotide sequence: TGTGCCACCGTAGACAGGGGAGGATCTGAAAAACTGTTTTTT. This encodes CATVDRGGSEKLFF.